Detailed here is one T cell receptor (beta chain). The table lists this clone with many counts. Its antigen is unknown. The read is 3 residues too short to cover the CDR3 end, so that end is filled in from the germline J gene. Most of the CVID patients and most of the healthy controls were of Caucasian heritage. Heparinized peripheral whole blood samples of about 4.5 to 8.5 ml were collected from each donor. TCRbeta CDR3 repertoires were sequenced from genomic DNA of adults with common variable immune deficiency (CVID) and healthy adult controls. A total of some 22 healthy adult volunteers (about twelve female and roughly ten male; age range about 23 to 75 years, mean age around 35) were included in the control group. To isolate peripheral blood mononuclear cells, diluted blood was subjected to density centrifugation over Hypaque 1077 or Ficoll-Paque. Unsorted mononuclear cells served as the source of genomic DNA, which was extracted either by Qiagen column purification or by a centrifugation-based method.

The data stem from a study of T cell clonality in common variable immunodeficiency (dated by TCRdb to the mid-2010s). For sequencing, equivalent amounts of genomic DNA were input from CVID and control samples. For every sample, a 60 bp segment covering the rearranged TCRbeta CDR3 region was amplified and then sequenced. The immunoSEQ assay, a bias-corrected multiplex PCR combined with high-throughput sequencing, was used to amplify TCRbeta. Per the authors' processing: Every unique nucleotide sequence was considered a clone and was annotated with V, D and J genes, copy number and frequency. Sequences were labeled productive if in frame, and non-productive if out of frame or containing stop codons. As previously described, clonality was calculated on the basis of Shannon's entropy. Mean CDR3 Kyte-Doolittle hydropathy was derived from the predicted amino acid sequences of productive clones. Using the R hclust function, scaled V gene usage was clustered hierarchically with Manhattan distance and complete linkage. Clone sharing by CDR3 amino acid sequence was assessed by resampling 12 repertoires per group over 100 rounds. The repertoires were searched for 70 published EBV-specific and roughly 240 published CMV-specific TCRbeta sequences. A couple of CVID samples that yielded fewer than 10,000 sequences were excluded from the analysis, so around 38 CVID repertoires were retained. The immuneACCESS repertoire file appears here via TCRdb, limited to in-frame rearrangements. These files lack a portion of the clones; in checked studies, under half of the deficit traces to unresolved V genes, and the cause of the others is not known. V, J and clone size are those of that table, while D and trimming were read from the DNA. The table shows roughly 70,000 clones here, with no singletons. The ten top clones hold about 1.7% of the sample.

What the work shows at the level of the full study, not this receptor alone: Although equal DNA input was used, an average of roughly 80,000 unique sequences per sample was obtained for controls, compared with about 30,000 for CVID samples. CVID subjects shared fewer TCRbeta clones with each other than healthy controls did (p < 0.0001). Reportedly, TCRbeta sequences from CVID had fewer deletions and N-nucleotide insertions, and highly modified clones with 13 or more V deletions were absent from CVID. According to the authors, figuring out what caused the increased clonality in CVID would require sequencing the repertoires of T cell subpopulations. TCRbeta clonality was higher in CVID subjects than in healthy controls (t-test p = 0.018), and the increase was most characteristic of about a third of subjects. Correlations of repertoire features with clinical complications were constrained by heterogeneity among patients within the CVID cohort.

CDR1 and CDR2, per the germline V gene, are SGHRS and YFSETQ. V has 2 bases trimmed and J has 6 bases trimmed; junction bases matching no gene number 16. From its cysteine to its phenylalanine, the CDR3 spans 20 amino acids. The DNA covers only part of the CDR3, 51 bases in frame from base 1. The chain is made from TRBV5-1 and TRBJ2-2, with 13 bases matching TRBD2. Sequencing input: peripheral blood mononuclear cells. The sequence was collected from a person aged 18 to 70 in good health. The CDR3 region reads CASSFSGLAGLAGVAGELFF. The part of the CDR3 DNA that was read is TGCGCCAGCAGCTTCTCGGGACTAGCGGGACTAGCCGGGGTGGCCGGGGAG.